The present entry profiles one T cell receptor beta chain with its context. In the source study's methods: Reference gene primer amplification gave estimated nucleated cell counts. Libraries were prepared by immunoSEQ multiplex PCR; TCRdb keeps only in-frame clonotypes and omits some of them. V, J and clone size reflect that table, while D and trimming were determined from the DNA. The data contain about 130,000 clones, roughly 85% of them singletons. The data stem from a study of blood T cell repertoires in COVID-19. Study-level background: PBMCs, B-cell-depleted T cells, or T cells were the source of the cDNA or gDNA that made up the material.

Germline assignment: CDR1 SGHTA and CDR2 FQGNSA. Trimming removed 3 bases at V and 1 base at J, with 6 bases between. CDR3 length equals 13 residues. The TCR sequence derives from a man older than 75 with active or convalescent COVID-19. The rearrangement uses TRBV7-2 and TRBJ1-2; possibly TRBD1 for D (5 bases). Sequenced sample: peripheral blood. The CDR3 sequence: CASSLGLNYGYTF. CDR3 in DNA: TGTGCCAGCAGCTTGGGGCTTAACTATGGCTACACCTTC.